These T cell receptor beta chains were read from a single sample in a study of blood T cell repertoires in COVID-19. The protocol was immunoSEQ multiplex PCR, while the TCRdb copy is restricted to in-frame clones and leaves out a portion. The sample yields approximately 280,000 clones, 70% to 90% seen once. The sample consisted of peripheral blood. All receptors come from a man aged 18 to 30 with active or convalescent COVID-19. Each CDR3 is given with its conserved first and last residue. Fields, in order: V gene, clone size, J gene, CDR3 protein. The size of a clone is reported for some rows only, either as once, few or many, or as a class for expanded clones.

TRBV27	.	TRBJ2-5	CASSLLAGGSETQYF
TRBV7-8	.	TRBJ2-1	CASSFGTYNEQFF
TRBV7-2	.	TRBJ2-3	CASSPRTSESDTQYF
TRBV9	.	TRBJ2-3	CASSVHVRGRGQGDTQYF
TRBV9	once	TRBJ1-2	CASSVDQGGDSGYTF
TRBV28	.	TRBJ1-2	CASSLRVTNYGYTF
TRBV5-4	.	TRBJ1-6	CASSLAGEMRSPLHF
TRBV7-2	.	TRBJ1-1	CASSFSRDTEAFF
TRBV25-1	.	TRBJ2-1	CASSPQRSSYNEQFF
TRBV7-9	.	TRBJ1-6	CASSLLPGVGNSPLHF
TRBV5-1	.	TRBJ2-3	CASSGGQGAPVGADTQYF
TRBV6-5	once	TRBJ2-7	CASLTGGASYEQYF
TRBV4-3	.	TRBJ1-4	CASSLGKGTNEKLFF
TRBV9	.	TRBJ2-7	CASSGDRGRTYF
TRBV5-4	.	TRBJ2-1	CASSLGQGVINEQFF
TRBV14	once	TRBJ1-1	CASSQTTGVTEAFF
TRBV7-9	.	TRBJ2-3	CASSLGGGGPGTDTQYF
TRBV13	.	TRBJ1-3	CASSMSPGVSGNTIYF
TRBV5-1	few	TRBJ2-2	CASSSKTGSGELFF
TRBV3-1/TRBV3-2	once	TRBJ1-5	CASSQGRGQPQHF
TRBV5-1	.	TRBJ1-2	CARGVAYGYTF
TRBV3-1/TRBV3-2	.	TRBJ1-6	CASSQDGQLYNSPLHF
TRBV5-1	.	TRBJ2-3	CASSIRQARTDTQYF
TRBV6-5	.	TRBJ1-2	CASSYRTGDGYTF